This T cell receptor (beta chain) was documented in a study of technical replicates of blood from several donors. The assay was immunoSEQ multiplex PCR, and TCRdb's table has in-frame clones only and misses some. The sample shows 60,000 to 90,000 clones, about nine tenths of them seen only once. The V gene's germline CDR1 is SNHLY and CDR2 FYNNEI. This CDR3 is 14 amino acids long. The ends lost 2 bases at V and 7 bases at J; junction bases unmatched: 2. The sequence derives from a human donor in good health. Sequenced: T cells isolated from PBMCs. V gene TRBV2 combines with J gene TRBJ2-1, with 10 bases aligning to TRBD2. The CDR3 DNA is TGTGCCAGCAGTGAACTAGCGGGAGTAAATGAGCAGTTCTTC. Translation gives CASSELAGVNEQFF. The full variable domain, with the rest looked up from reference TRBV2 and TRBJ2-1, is EPEVTQTPSHQVTQMGQEVILRCVPISNHLYFYWYRQILGQKVEFLVSFYNNEISEKSEIFDDQFSVERPDGSNFTLKIRSTKLEDSAMYFCASSELAGVNEQFFGPGTRLTVL.